This TCR beta chain was captured by sequencing in a study of blood T cell repertoires in COVID-19. The sample holds one count of this clone. Germline lookup yields CDR1 SGHTA and CDR2 FQGNSA. CDR3 length: 13 amino acids. The V gene lost 4 bases and the J gene lost 4 bases, with 9 bases spanning the gap. The protocol was immunoSEQ multiplex PCR, while the TCRdb copy is restricted to in-frame clones and leaves out a portion. The repertoire holds about 180,000 clones, with approximately 90% as singletons. The sample consisted of peripheral blood. The V call is TRBV7-2, the J call TRBJ2-3; D is perhaps TRBD1 (5 bases). This TCR came from a woman between 25 and 40 years old with acute or convalescent COVID-19. For the CDR3, the DNA is TGTGCCAGCAGCTCAAGGGGCGCAGATACGCAGTATTTT. Encoded protein: CASSSRGADTQYF.